A single sample gave rise to the 12 T cell receptor beta chains below, sequenced in a study of blood T cell repertoires in COVID-19 (dated by TCRdb to about 2020). Receptor amplification or capture employed the immunoSEQ multiplex PCR assay. Not all clones reach the TCRdb copy of this immuneACCESS table, which keeps in-frame sequences only. Checked studies attribute under half of the gap to unresolved V genes and leave the rest unexplained. Across this sample there are about 140,000 clones, with around 87% seen only once. The ten most abundant clones make up around 11% of the sample. The sample was PBMCs or T cells enriched from blood (not recorded which). These receptor sequences come from a man in his sixties who had recovered from COVID-19.

The rearrangement uses TRBV14 and TRBJ2-2; 8 positions match TRBD1. Trimming removed 4 bases from V and 5 bases from J; junction bases left unmatched: 6. Germline CDR1 and CDR2: SGHDN and FVKESK. This CDR3 is built from 15 residues. In DNA form, the CDR3 reads TGTGCCAGCAGCCTAGACAGGGGATGGACCGGGGAGCTGTTTTTT. It codes for CASSLDRGWTGELFF.

The chain uses TRBV12-3 or TRBV12-4 and TRBJ2-4, with 7 bases aligning to TRBD1. The junction had 5 bases not matched to a gene; V was cut back by 8 bases and J by 4 bases. The length of the CDR3 is 13 residues. CDR3 amino acids: CASGATGKNIQYF. The CDR3 nucleotides read TGTGCCAGCGGTGCGACAGGGAAAAACATTCAGTACTTC.

A few counts support this clone. The CDR3 sequence: CASSPLTGDYGYTF. CDR3 coding DNA: TGTGCCAGCTCACCACTTACAGGGGACTATGGCTACACCTTC. This chain uses TRBV18 with TRBJ1-2; TRBD1 matches at 7 bases. Germline V lookup: CDR1 KGHSH, CDR2 LQKENI. The V segment lost 1 base and the J segment 3 bases; nucleotides outside the gene matches: 2. CDR3 size: 14 residues.

This chain joins TRBV4-1 and TRBJ2-7; D is possibly TRBD1 (5 bases). Trimming took off 0 bases at V and 1 base at J, with 10 bases between the two ends. This CDR3 is 15 amino acids long. The germline CDR1 and CDR2 sequences are MGHRA and YSYEKL. The CDR3 loop reads CASSQELGLSYEQYF. The CDR3 DNA is TGCGCCAGCAGCCAAGAGTTGGGGCTATCCTACGAGCAGTACTTC.

The V call is TRBV5-5, the J call TRBJ2-1, with 12 bases aligning to TRBD2. CDR3 length: 16 residues. Trimming at V came to 0 bases and at J to 5 bases, leaving 3 bases not matched to a gene. CDR1 SGHKS and CDR2 YYEKEE come from the germline V gene (reference sequence). CDR3 residues: CASSLGLAGVHNEQFF. In DNA form, the CDR3 reads TGTGCCAGCAGCTTGGGACTAGCGGGAGTACACAATGAGCAGTTCTTC.

The gene calls are TRBV10-1 and TRBJ1-1; no firm D call. The CDR3 has 13 residues. Deletions cut 2 bases from V and 1 base from J, with 5 bases between. The germline V gene has CDR1 WNHNN and CDR2 SYGVQD (reference sequence). CDR3 in DNA: TGCGCCAGCAGTGAGGAGGGGAACACTGAAGCTTTCTTT. Protein product: CASSEEGNTEAFF.

The CDR3 protein is CASIEGRDNEQFF. The DNA of the CDR3 is TGTGCCAGCATCGAGGGGAGGGACAATGAGCAGTTCTTC. V and J are TRBV28 and TRBJ2-1, with TRBD2 matching 7 bases. V shed 7 bases and J 5 bases; nucleotides not matched to a gene: 5. Per germline, CDR1 MDHEN and CDR2 SYDVKM. This CDR3 is 13 amino acids long.

This clone was picked up one time. This sequence joins TRBV9 and TRBJ1-5; D ambiguous. CDR3 length: 13 amino acids. V dropped 0 bases and J dropped 10 bases, with 11 bases sitting between them. From germline, CDR1 is SGDLS and CDR2 YYNGEE. CDR3 DNA: TGTGCCAGCAGCGTAGAAACGGGAACACCCCAGCATTTT. Amino acid sequence: CASSVETGTPQHF.

In this sample, this clone turned up a few times. This CDR3 reads CASSLGGQGTGELFF. DNA of the CDR3: TGTGCCAGCAGTTTGGGGGGACAGGGTACCGGGGAGCTGTTTTTT. The chain combines TRBV28 with TRBJ2-2; TRBD1 aligns across 9 bases. Germline CDR1 MDHEN, CDR2 SYDVKM. This CDR3 has 15 amino acids. Losses at the gene ends were 3 bases for V and 5 bases for J; bases not matched to a gene: 4. Full variable domain (outside the CDR3, taken from reference TRBV28 and TRBJ2-2): DVKVTQSSRYLVKRTGEKVFLECVQDMDHENMFWYRQDPGLGLRLIYFSYDVKMKEKGDIPEGYSVSREKKERFSLILESASTNQTSMYLCASSLGGQGTGELFFGEGSRLTVL.

This clone was seen a few times. The rearrangement links TRBV6-5 to TRBJ1-6, with D possibly TRBD1 on 6 matching bases. CDR1 is MNHEY, CDR2 SVGAGI, per germline. The CDR3 has 15 residues. V was shortened by 3 bases and J by 4 bases, with 10 bases between the two germline ends. DNA of the CDR3: TGTGCCAGCAGTTATTCGGGACAATATAATTCACCCCTCCACTTT. It yields the protein CASSYSGQYNSPLHF.

The V gene is TRBV19, the J gene TRBJ1-5, with unresolved D. The length of the CDR3 is 15 residues. V was cut by 10 bases and J by 1 base, with 17 bases left in between. CDR1 is LNHDA, CDR2 SQIVND, per germline (reference sequence). CDR3 amino acids: CATSLEPKSNQPQHF. In nucleotides, the CDR3 is TGTGCCACCTCCCTAGAACCTAAGAGCAATCAGCCCCAGCATTTT.

The J gene is TRBJ2-2, the V gene TRBV11-1; D remains unclear. The V gene lost 2 bases and the J gene lost 5 bases, with 9 bases spanning the gap. Germline CDR1 reads SGHAT; CDR2 reads FQDESV (reference sequence). This CDR3 is 14 amino acids long. The CDR3 DNA follows: TGTGCCAGCAGCTTAATGTCGGTGACCGGGGAGCTGTTTTTT. The encoded protein is CASSLMSVTGELFF.